This TCR beta chain was profiled in a study of blood T cell repertoires in COVID-19. TCRdb keeps only in-frame clones here, not all; method: immunoSEQ multiplex PCR. This repertoire shows approximately 270,000 clones, just under 90% found once; its top ten account for under 2.5%. The CDR3 is 13 residues long. The source is a woman aged 60-75 years who had recovered from COVID-19. The sequencing input was PBMCs or T cells enriched from blood (not recorded which). V and J are TRBV21-1 and TRBJ2-7; TRBD2, as called in the table, went unchecked against the DNA. TRBV21-1 is reported as a pseudogene. CDR3 in amino acids: CASTPPKGGEQYF. The DNA of the CDR3 is TGTGCCAGCACTCCTCCAAAAGGAGGCGAGCAGTACTTC.